This paragraph reports one TCR beta chain. Antigen: not known. The CDR3 contains 15 residues. Germline-derived CDR1 and CDR2 are MNHEY and SMNVEV (reference sequence). Between the trimmed V and J ends, which lost 5 bases and 7 bases, there was a span of 21 bases. The sample is drawn from a study of cytomegalovirus exposure and HLA in healthy donors. Study background: There were nearly 120 million unique TCR beta sequences, drawn from roughly 200 million T cells, in an earlier analysis. Unique TCRs from HLA-typed donors, about 85 million of them, were held in an early data release.

Primers: 60 Vbeta forward and 13 Jbeta reverse. Method: immunoSEQ multiplex PCR; TCRdb's copy keeps in-frame clones and lacks some. Of 55,000 to 75,000 clones in the sample, around 62% were seen once. The study, taken as a whole, reports: Reports indicated that the classifier achieved high specificity and sensitivity in diagnosing cytomegalovirus status.

Material for sequencing was PBMCs. The TCR originated in a middle-aged man in good health and CMV-seropositive. The rearrangement links TRBV27 to TRBJ2-7; D perhaps matches TRBD2 (6 bases). The CDR3 reads CASSPFYSPREEQYF. The CDR3 DNA follows: TGTGCCAGCAGTCCCTTCTACAGCCCTCGGGAGGAGCAGTACTTC.